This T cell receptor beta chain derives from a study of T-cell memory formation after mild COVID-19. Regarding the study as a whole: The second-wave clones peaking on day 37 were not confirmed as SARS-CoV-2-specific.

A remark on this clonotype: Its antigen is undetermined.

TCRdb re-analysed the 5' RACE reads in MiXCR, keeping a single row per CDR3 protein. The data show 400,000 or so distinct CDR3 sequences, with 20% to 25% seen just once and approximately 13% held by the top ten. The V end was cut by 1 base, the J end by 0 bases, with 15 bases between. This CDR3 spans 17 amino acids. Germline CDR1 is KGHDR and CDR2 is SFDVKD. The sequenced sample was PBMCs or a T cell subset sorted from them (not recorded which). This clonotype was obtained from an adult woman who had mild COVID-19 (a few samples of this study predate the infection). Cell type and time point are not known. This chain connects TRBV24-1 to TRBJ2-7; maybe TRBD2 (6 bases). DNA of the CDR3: TGTGCCACCAGTGATTTCATTCTAAGCGGGTCCTCCTACGAGCAGTACTTC. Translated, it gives CATSDFILSGSSYEQYF.